This T cell receptor beta chain originates from a study of blood T cell repertoires in COVID-19. As handled by the study authors: By means of reference gene primer amplification, nucleated cell counts were estimated. Sequencing used immunoSEQ multiplex PCR; TCRdb keeps in-frame clones, though not all of them. For V, J and clone size, that table is used; D and trimming come from the DNA. Among 95,000 to 130,000 clones, just under 85% were seen once, and the ten largest hold over 6%. Looked up from germline, CDR1 is SGHAT and CDR2 is FQNNGV. This CDR3 is 15 amino acids long. V lost 1 base and J 2 bases, leaving 10 bases between the germline ends.

The chain recombines TRBV11-2 with TRBJ2-3; no firm D call. This receptor was obtained from a man in his 70s with active or convalescent COVID-19. Sequenced input: peripheral blood. The CDR3 region is CASSLGLTHTDTQYF. CDR3 DNA sequence: TGTGCCAGCAGCTTAGGACTGACGCACACAGATACGCAGTATTTT.